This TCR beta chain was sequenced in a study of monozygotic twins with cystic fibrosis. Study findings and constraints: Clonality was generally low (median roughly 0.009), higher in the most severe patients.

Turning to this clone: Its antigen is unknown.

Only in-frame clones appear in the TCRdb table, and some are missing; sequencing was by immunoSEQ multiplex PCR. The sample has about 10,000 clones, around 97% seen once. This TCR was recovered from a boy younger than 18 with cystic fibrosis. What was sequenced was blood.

This CDR3 is CASSDSSGSGGYTF. The CDR3, as DNA: TGTGCCAGCAGTGACTCGTCGGGAAGTGGTGGCTACACCTTC. The chain recombines TRBV6-4 with TRBJ1-2; unclear D gene. Trimming took off 0 bases at V and 7 bases at J, with 12 bases between the two ends. The CDR3 is 14 residues long. In germline, CDR1 is MRHNA, CDR2 SNTAGT.